These 11 T cell receptor beta chains came from one sample sequenced in a study of cytomegalovirus exposure and HLA in healthy donors. In the PCR, 60 Vbeta and 13 Jbeta primers were used. TCRdb keeps only in-frame clones here, not all; method: immunoSEQ multiplex PCR. Of about 92,000 clones in the sample, approximately 84% were seen once. The source material was PBMCs. The receptors originated from a woman aged 18-29 years in good health and CMV-seropositive.

The gene calls are TRBV6-1 and TRBJ2-7; D not certain. CDR3 length: 12 residues. V was shortened by 5 bases and J by 1 base, with 6 bases between the two germline ends. Germline V lookup: CDR1 MNHNS, CDR2 SASEGT. The CDR3 coding sequence is TGTGCCAGCAGTTGGGCGTCCTACGAGCAGTACTTC. Translating it yields CASSWASYEQYF.

This chain joins TRBV6-1 and TRBJ2-3, with D unclear. From germline, CDR1 is MNHNS and CDR2 SASEGT. Deletions cut 0 bases from V and 3 bases from J, with 7 bases between. The CDR3 sequence is 14 residues long. The CDR3 DNA is TGTGCCAGCAGTGAAGCTACAGAAACAGATACGCAGTATTTT. Its translation: CASSEATETDTQYF.

This chain uses TRBV5-1 with TRBJ2-5; perhaps TRBD2 as D (6 bases). Trimming took 0 bases from V and 1 from J, leaving 16 bases between them. Germline-derived CDR1 and CDR2 are SGHRS and YFSETQ. CDR3 length: 17 residues. The CDR3, as DNA: TGCGCCAGCAGCTTGGACGTTGCGGGGCTTGGCCAAGAGACCCAGTACTTC. Its protein product is CASSLDVAGLGQETQYF.

The sample holds one count of this clone. V gene TRBV9 combines with J gene TRBJ2-1; no clear D gene. The CDR3 contains 13 residues. Trimming took off 0 bases at V and 7 bases at J, with 8 bases between the two ends. CDR1 and CDR2 (germline): SGDLS, YYNGEE. For the CDR3, the DNA is TGTGCCAGCAGCGTAGACTTGCGGAATGAGCAGTTCTTC. Protein product: CASSVDLRNEQFF.

The chain recombines TRBV5-1 with TRBJ1-5; 7 bases match TRBD1. The CDR3 sequence is 15 residues long. V trimming: 4 bases; J trimming: 2 bases; junction bases outside the gene matches: 6. From germline, CDR1 is SGHRS and CDR2 YFSETQ. Here the CDR3 reads CASSPSGQGNQPQHF. The CDR3 bases are TGCGCCAGCAGCCCATCTGGACAGGGCAATCAGCCCCAGCATTTT.

This clone was found once. This chain uses TRBV5-1 with TRBJ2-6, with unresolved D. The germline CDR1 and CDR2 sequences are SGHRS and YFSETQ. Deletions cut 5 bases from V and 2 bases from J, with 8 bases between. This CDR3 spans 14 amino acids. The CDR3 here is CASREVTGANVLTF. In nucleotides, the CDR3 is TGCGCCAGCAGAGAGGTAACTGGGGCCAACGTCCTGACTTTC.

The chain uses TRBV29-1 and TRBJ2-1; TRBD2 agrees at 10 bases. Germline V gene sequence: CDR1 SQVTM, CDR2 ANQGSEA. The CDR3 has 14 amino acids. The ends lost 3 bases at V and 9 bases at J; junction bases unmatched: 8. The CDR3 DNA reads as TGCAGCGTTGACCAAGCGGGGGGGCCTGTTGAGCAGTTCTTC. It yields the protein CSVDQAGGPVEQFF.

This rearrangement joins TRBV18 to TRBJ1-3; 7 positions match TRBD1. V lost 6 bases, J lost 6 bases, and 5 bases stayed unmatched. The CDR3 is 13 amino acids. CDR1 is KGHSH, CDR2 LQKENI, per germline. The CDR3 region has the DNA TGTGCCAGCTCGTTTGACAGGGAAAACACCATATATTTT. Translating gives CASSFDRENTIYF.

This chain links TRBV5-8 with TRBJ1-2; no definite D call. CDR1 and CDR2 (germline): SGHTS, YDEGEE. The CDR3 runs to 16 residues. The V end lost 5 bases, the J end lost 2 bases, and 19 bases lay between the germline ends. CDR3 region: CASRPNLRSGNYGYTF. Here the CDR3 DNA reads TGTGCCAGCAGACCGAATTTAAGGTCGGGGAACTATGGCTACACCTTC.

The gene calls are TRBV15 and TRBJ2-1; TRBD2 matches 9 bases. Germline V lookup: CDR1 LNHNV, CDR2 YYDKDF (reference sequence). The CDR3 spans 16 residues. V lost 0 bases to trimming and J lost 7 bases; unmatched junction nucleotides: 7. The CDR3 protein is CATSRENSLAGNEQFF. The DNA of the CDR3 is TGTGCCACCAGCAGAGAGAATAGCCTAGCGGGAAATGAGCAGTTCTTC.

A few counts support this clone. This chain links TRBV10-3 with TRBJ2-7; D possibly corresponds to TRBD2 (5 bases). The CDR3 has 14 residues. Trimming removed 7 bases from V and 7 bases from J, with 20 bases in between. Germline-derived CDR1 and CDR2 are ENHRY and SYGVKD. The chain's CDR3 is CAIKVFPLGREQYF. CDR3 DNA: TGTGCCATCAAGGTGTTCCCGTTGGGGAGAGAGCAGTACTTC.